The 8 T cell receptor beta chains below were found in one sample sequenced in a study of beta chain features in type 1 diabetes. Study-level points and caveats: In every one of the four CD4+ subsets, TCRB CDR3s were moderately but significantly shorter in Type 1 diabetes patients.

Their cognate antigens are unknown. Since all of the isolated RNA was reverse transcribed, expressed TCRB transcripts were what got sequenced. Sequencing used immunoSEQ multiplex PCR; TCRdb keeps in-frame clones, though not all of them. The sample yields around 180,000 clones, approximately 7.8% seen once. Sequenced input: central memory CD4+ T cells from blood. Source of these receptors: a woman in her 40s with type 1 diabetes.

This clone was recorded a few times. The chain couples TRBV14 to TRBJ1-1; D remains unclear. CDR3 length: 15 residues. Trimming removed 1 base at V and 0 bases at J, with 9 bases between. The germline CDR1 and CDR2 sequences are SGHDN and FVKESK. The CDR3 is CASSQVSHLNTEAFF. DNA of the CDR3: TGTGCCAGCAGCCAAGTGAGTCATTTGAACACTGAAGCTTTCTTT.

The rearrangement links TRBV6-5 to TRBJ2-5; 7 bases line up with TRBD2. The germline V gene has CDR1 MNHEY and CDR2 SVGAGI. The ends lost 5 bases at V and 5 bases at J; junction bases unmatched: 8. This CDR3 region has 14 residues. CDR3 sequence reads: CASSSGTPRETQYF. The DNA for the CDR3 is TGTGCCAGCAGTAGCGGGACTCCTCGCGAGACCCAGTACTTC.

This CDR3 is CASSKEAYNEQFF. The CDR3 coding sequence is TGTGCCAGCAGCAAAGAGGCGTACAATGAGCAGTTCTTC. V usage is TRBV7-2 and J usage is TRBJ2-1; D not resolved. Per the germline V gene, CDR1 is SGHTA and CDR2 is FQGNSA. This CDR3 region has 13 residues. The V end lost 5 bases, the J end lost 4 bases, and 9 bases lay between the germline ends. Together with reference TRBV7-2 and TRBJ2-1, the CDR3 gives the full variable domain: GAGVSQSPSNKVTEKGKDVELRCDPISGHTALYWYRQSLGQGLEFLIYFQGNSAPDKSGLPSDRFSAERTGGSVSTLTIQRTQQEDSAVYLCASSKEAYNEQFFGPGTRLTVL.

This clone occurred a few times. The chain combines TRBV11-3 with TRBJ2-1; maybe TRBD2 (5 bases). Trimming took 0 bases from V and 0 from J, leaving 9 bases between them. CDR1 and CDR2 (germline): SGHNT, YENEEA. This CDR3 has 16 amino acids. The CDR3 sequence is CASSLDGGGSYNEQFF. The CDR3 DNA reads TGTGCCAGCAGCTTAGATGGAGGAGGCTCCTACAATGAGCAGTTCTTC.

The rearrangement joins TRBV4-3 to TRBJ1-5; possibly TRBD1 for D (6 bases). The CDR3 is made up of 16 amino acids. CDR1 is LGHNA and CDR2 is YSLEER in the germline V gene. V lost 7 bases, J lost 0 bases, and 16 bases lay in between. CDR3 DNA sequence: TGCGCCAGCAAACTCACAGGGCCCTATAGCAATCAGCCCCAGCATTTT. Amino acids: CASKLTGPYSNQPQHF.

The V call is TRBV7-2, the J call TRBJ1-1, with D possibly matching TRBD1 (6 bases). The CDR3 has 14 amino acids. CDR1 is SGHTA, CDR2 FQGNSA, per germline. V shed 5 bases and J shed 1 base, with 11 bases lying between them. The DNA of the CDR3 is TGTGCCAGCAGCAGACGAGGGGGGAACACTGAAGCTTTCTTT. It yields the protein CASSRRGGNTEAFF.

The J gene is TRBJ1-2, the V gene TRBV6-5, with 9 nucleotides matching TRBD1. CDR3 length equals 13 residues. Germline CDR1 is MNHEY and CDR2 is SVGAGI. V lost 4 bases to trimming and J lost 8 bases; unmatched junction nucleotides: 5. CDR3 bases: TGTGCCAGCAGTTCCCGGGACAGGGACGGCTACACCTTC. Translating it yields CASSSRDRDGYTF.

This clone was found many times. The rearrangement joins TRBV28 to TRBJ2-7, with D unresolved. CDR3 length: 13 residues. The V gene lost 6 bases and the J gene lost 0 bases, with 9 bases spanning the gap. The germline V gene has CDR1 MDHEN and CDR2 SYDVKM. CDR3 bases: TGTGCCAGCAGACCCCACGGCTCCTACGAGCAGTACTTC. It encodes CASRPHGSYEQYF.